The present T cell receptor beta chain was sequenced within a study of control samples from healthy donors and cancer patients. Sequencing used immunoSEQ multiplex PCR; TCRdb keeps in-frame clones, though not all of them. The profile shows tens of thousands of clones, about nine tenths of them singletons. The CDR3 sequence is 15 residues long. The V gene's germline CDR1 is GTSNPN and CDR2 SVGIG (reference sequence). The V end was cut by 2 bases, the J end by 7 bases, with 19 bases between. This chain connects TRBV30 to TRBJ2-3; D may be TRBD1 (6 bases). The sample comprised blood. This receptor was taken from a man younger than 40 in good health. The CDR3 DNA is TGTGCCTGGAGTCTAACAGGGACAAGAGCCAATACGCAGTATTTT. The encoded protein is CAWSLTGTRANTQYF. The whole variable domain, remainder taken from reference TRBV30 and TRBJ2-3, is SQTIHQWPATLVQPVGSPLSLECTVEGTSNPNLYWYRQAAGRGLQLLFYSVGIGQISSEVPQNLSASRPQDRQFILSSKKLLLSDSGFYLCAWSLTGTRANTQYFGPGTRLTVL.